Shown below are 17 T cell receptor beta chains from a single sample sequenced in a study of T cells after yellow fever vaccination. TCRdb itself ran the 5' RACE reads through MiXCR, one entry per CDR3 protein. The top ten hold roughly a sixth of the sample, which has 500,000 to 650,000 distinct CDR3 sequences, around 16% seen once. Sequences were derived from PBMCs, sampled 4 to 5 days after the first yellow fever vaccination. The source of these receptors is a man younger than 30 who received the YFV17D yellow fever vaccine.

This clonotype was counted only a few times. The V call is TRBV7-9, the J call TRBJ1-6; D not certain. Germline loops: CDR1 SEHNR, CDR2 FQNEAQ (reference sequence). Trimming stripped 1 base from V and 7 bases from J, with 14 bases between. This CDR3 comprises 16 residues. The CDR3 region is CASSLVGGPANSPLHF. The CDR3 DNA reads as TGTGCCAGCAGCTTAGTTGGAGGCCCGGCGAATTCACCCCTCCACTTT. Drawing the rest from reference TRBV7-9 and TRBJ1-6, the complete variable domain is DTGVSQNPRHKITKRGQNVTFRCDPISEHNRLYWYRQTLGQGPEFLTYFQNEAQLEKSRLLSDRFSAERPKGSFSTLEIQRTEQGDSAMYLCASSLVGGPANSPLHFGNGTRLTVT.

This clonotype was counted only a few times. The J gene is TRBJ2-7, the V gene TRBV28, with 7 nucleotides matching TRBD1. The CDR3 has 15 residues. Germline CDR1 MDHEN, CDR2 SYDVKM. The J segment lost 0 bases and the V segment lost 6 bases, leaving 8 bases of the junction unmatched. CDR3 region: CASRAWTGISYEQYV. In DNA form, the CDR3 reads TGTGCCAGCAGAGCGTGGACAGGAATCTCCTACGAGCAGTACGTC.

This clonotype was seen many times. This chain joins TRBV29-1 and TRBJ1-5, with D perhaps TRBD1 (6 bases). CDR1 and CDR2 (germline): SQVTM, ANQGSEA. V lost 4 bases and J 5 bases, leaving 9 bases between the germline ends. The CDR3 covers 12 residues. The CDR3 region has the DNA TGCAGCGTTGCAGGGGAGGATCAGCCCCAGCATTTT. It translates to CSVAGEDQPQHF.

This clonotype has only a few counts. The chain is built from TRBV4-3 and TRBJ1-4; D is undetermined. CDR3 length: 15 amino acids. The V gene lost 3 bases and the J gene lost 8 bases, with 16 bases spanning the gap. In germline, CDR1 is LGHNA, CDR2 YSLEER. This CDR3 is CASSQPGSPFEKLFF. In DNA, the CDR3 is TGCGCCAGCAGCCAGCCAGGATCGCCGTTCGAAAAACTGTTTTTT.

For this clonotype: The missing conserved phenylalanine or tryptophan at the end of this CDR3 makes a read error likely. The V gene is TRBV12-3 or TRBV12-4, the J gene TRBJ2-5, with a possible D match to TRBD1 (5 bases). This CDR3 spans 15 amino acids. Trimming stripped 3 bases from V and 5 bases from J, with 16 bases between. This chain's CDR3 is CASSLVQGMGETQYS. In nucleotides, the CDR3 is TGTGCCAGCAGTTTGGTGCAGGGTATGGGGGAGACCCAGTACTCC.

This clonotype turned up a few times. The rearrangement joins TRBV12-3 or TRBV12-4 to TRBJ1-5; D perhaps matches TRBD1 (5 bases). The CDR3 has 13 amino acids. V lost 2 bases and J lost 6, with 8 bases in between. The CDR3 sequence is CASSLIGAQPQHF. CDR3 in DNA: TGTGCCAGCAGTTTAATAGGGGCTCAGCCCCAGCATTTT.

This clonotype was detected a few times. CDR3 bases: TGTGCCACCCCGACAGGGCAGACTAATGAAAAACTGTTTTTT. It specifies CATPTGQTNEKLFF. The chain links TRBV10-3 to TRBJ1-4; 7 bases are shared with TRBD1. The CDR3 contains 14 residues. The V and J ends lost 10 bases and 2 bases, in that order; junction bases with no gene match: 7. CDR1 is ENHRY and CDR2 is SYGVKD in the germline V gene.

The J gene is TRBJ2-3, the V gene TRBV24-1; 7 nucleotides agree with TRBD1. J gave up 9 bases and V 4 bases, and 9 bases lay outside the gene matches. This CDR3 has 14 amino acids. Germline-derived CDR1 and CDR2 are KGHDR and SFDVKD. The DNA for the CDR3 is TGTGCCACCAGTGAACCGTCGACAGGGAACACGCAGTATTTT. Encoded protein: CATSEPSTGNTQYF.

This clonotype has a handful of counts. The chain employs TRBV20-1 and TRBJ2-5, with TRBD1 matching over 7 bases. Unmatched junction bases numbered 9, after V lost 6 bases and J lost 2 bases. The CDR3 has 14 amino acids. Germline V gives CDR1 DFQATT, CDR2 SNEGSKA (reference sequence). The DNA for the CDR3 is TGCAGTGCCTTGACGACAGGGTGGCAAGAGACCCAGTACTTC. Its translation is CSALTTGWQETQYF.

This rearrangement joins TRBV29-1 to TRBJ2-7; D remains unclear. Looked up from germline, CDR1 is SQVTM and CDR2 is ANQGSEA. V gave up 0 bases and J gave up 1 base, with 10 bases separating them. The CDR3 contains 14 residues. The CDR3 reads CSVEDTHGSYEQYF. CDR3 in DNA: TGCAGCGTTGAAGATACGCACGGGTCCTACGAGCAGTACTTC.

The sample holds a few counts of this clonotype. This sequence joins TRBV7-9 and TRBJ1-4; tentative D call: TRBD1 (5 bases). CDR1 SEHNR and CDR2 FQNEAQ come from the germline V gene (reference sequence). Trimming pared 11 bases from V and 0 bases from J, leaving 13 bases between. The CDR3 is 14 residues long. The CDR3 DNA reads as TGTGCCCAGGGAATCGGAGCAACTAATGAAAAACTGTTTTTT. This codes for CAQGIGATNEKLFF. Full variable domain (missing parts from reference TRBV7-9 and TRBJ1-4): DTGVSQNPRHKITKRGQNVTFRCDPISEHNRLYWYRQTLGQGPEFLTYFQNEAQLEKSRLLSDRFSAERPKGSFSTLEIQRTEQGDSAMYLCAQGIGATNEKLFFGSGTQLSVL.

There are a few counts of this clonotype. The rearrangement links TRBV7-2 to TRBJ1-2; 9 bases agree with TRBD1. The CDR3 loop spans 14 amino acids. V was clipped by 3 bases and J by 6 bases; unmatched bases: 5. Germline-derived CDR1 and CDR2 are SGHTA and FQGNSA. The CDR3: CASSFPTGGDGYTF. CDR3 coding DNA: TGTGCCAGCAGCTTTCCGACAGGGGGGGATGGCTACACCTTC. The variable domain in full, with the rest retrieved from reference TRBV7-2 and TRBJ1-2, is GAGVSQSPSNKVTEKGKDVELRCDPISGHTALYWYRQSLGQGLEFLIYFQGNSAPDKSGLPSDRFSAERTGGSVSTLTIQRTQQEDSAVYLCASSFPTGGDGYTFGSGTRLTVV.

CDR3 loop: CASSFRDRGSGGSYEQYV. The CDR3 bases are TGTGCCAGCAGTTTCCGGGACAGGGGCTCAGGGGGTTCCTACGAGCAGTACGTC. The gene calls are TRBV6-5 and TRBJ2-7, with 10 bases fitting TRBD1. J lost 1 base, V lost 4 bases, and 13 bases had no gene match. The CDR3 loop spans 18 amino acids. The V gene's germline CDR1 is MNHEY and CDR2 SVGAGI.

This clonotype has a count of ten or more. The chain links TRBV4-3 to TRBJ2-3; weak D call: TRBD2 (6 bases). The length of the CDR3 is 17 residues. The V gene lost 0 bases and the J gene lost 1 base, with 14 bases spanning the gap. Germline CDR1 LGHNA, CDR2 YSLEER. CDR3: CASSQDPPGGGTDTQYF. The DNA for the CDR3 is TGCGCCAGCAGCCAAGATCCACCCGGCGGGGGCACAGATACGCAGTATTTT.

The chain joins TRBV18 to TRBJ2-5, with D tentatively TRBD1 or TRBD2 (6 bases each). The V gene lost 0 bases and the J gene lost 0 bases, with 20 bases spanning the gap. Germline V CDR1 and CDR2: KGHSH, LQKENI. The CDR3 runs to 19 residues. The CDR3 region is CASSPPLGGHDPYQETQYF. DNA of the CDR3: TGTGCCAGCTCACCACCTTTGGGGGGCCACGACCCGTACCAAGAGACCCAGTACTTC. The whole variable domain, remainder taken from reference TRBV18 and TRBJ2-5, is NAGVMQNPRHLVRRRGQEARLRCSPMKGHSHVYWYRQLPEEGLKFMVYLQKENIIDESGMPKERFSAEFPKEGPSILRIQQVVRGDSAAYFCASSPPLGGHDPYQETQYFGPGTRLLVL.

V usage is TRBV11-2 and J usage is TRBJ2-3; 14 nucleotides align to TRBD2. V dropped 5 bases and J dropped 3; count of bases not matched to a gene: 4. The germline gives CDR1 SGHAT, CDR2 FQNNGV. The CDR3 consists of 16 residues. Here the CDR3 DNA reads TGTGCCAGCAGCGCGCGGACTAGCGGGGGGACAGATACGCAGTATTTT. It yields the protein CASSARTSGGTDTQYF.

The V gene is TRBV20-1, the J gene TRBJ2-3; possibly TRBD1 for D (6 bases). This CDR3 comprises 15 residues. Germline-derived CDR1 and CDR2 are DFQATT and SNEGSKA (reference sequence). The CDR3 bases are TGCAGCCCTAGCAACACAGGGTTTGTCACAGATACGCAGTATTTT. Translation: CSPSNTGFVTDTQYF.